This is a list of T cell receptor beta chains from one sample in a study of T cell responses to AZD1222 COVID-19 vaccine. Some clones are missing from TCRdb's copy, which holds only in-frame ones; the method was immunoSEQ multiplex PCR. Among tens of thousands of clones listed, 80% to 85% were seen once. The sample in question was peripheral blood, obtained on day 0 of AZD1222 vaccination. The receptors derive from an adult in good health. CDR3s include the opening cysteine and the closing phenylalanine or tryptophan. D genes are given only for firm matches. Clone sizes are given selectively: once, few, many, or a class where the clone is expanded.

TRBJ1-5,.,.,TRBV28,CASNMYRDNQPQHF,TGTGCCAGCAATATGTACAGGGACAATCAGCCCCAGCATTTT
TRBJ1-1,.,.,TRBV4-2,CASSQETGRATEAFF,TGTGCCAGCAGCCAAGAAACAGGGAGGGCGACTGAAGCTTTCTTT
TRBJ1-1,TRBD1,.,TRBV7-2,CASSARQGLIEAFF,TGTGCCAGCAGCGCGAGACAGGGTCTAATCGAAGCTTTCTTT
TRBJ1-6,.,few,TRBV21-1,CASSIRLLGDNSPLHF,TGTGCCAGCAGCATCCGACTCCTGGGGGATAATTCACCCCTCCACTTT
TRBJ2-3,TRBD1,few,TRBV6-6,CASSQGQGTRDTQYF,TGTGCCAGCAGCCAGGGACAGGGGACCCGGGATACGCAGTATTTT
TRBJ2-2,.,.,TRBV7-2,CASSPGQPGELFF,TGTGCCAGCAGCCCAGGACAGCCCGGGGAGCTGTTTTTT
TRBJ2-1,TRBD2,.,TRBV18,CASSPSLSSGVNNEQFF,TGTGCCAGCTCACCGTCTTTATCTAGCGGGGTTAACAATGAGCAGTTCTTC
TRBJ2-4,TRBD1,.,TRBV11-2,CASSPQGDAKNIQYF,TGTGCCAGCAGCCCACAGGGGGATGCCAAAAACATTCAGTACTTC
TRBJ2-2,TRBD1,few,TRBV9,CASSPYPYPGTGDTGELFF,TGTGCCAGCAGCCCCTACCCCTATCCCGGGACAGGGGACACCGGGGAGCTGTTTTTT
TRBJ1-4,.,few,TRBV29-1,CSAARGTDEKLFF,TGCAGCGCTGCGAGGGGTACGGATGAAAAACTGTTTTTT
TRBJ1-5,TRBD1,.,TRBV28,CASSLGGTVQPQHF,TGTGCCAGCAGTTTGGGGGGGACAGTTCAGCCCCAGCATTTT
TRBJ1-1,TRBD1,.,TRBV5-1,CASSWTGRNTEAFF,TGCGCCAGCAGCTGGACAGGGAGAAACACTGAAGCTTTCTTT
TRBJ2-3,TRBD2,.,TRBV7-2,CASSVLAGGQGDTQYF,TGTGCCAGCAGCGTTCTAGCGGGGGGACAAGGAGATACGCAGTATTTT
TRBJ2-1,TRBD2,.,TRBV6-1,CASSAYRSGRGNYNEQFF,TGTGCCAGCAGTGCATACCGTTCCGGGAGGGGGAACTACAATGAGCAGTTCTTC
TRBJ1-6,.,.,TRBV5-6,CASSLGPGGGNSPLHF,TGTGCCAGCAGCTTGGGGCCCGGGGGTGGTAATTCACCCCTCCACTTT
TRBJ2-5,.,.,TRBV30,CAWRRVQETQYF,TGTGCCTGGAGAAGGGTCCAAGAGACCCAGTACTTC
TRBJ1-1,.,.,TRBV29-1,CSVEPGGYTEAFF,TGCAGCGTTGAGCCGGGCGGATACACTGAAGCTTTCTTT
TRBJ2-5,TRBD1,.,TRBV5-1,CASSSYGQGGETQYF,TGCGCCAGCAGCTCCTACGGACAGGGAGGTGAGACCCAGTACTTC
TRBJ2-2,.,once,TRBV2,CASSLGAGELFF,TGTGCCAGCAGTCTGGGCGCCGGGGAGCTGTTTTTT
TRBJ2-1,.,.,TRBV5-5,CASSHIPGLEYNEQFF,TGTGCCAGCAGCCATATACCGGGACTTGAATACAATGAGCAGTTCTTC
TRBJ1-1,.,.,TRBV30,CAWNRQKNTEAFF,TGTGCCTGGAATCGACAGAAGAACACTGAAGCTTTCTTT
TRBJ1-5,.,.,TRBV5-6,CASSSGRGVGQPQHF,TGTGCCAGCAGCTCGGGGAGGGGGGTCGGTCAGCCCCAGCATTTT
TRBJ2-1,TRBD2,.,TRBV27,CASKAGGYNEQFF,TGTGCCAGCAAAGCGGGGGGTTACAATGAGCAGTTCTTC
TRBJ2-6,.,.,TRBV10-3,CAISGQQGANVLTF,TGTGCCATCAGTGGCCAGCAGGGGGCCAACGTCCTGACTTTC